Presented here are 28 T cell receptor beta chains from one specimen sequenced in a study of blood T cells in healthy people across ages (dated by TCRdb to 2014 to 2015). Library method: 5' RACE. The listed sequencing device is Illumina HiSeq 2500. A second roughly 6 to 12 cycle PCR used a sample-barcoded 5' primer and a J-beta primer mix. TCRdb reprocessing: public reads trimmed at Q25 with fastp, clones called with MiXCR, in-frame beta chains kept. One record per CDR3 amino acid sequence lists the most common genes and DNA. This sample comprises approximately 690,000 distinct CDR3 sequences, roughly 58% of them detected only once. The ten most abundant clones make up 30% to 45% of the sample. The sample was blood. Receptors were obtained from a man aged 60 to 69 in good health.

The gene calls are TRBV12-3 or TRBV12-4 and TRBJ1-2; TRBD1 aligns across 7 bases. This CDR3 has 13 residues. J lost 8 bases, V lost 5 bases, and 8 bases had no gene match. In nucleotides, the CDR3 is TGTGCCAGCAGTGGGACAGCCATAAGGGGCTACACCTTC. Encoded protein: CASSGTAIRGYTF.

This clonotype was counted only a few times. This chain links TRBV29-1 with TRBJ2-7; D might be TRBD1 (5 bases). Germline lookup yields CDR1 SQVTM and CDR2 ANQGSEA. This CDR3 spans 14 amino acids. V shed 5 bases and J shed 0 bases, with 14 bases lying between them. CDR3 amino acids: CSVLQGFLSYEQYF. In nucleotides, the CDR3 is TGCAGCGTTTTGCAGGGATTTCTCTCCTACGAGCAGTACTTC.

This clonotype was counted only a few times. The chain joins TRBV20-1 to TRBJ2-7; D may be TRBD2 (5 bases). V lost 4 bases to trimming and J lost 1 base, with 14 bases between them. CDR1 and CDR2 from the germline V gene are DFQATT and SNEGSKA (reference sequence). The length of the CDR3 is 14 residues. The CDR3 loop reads CSATRRTPSYEQYF. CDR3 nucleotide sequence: TGCAGTGCTACCCGGAGGACTCCGTCCTACGAGCAGTACTTC.

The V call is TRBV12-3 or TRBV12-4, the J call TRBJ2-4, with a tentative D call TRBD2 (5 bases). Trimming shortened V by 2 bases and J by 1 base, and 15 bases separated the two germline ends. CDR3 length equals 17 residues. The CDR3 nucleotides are TGTGCCAGCAGTTTATTTTCCGACTATCTTGCCAAAAACATTCAGTACTTC. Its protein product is CASSLFSDYLAKNIQYF.

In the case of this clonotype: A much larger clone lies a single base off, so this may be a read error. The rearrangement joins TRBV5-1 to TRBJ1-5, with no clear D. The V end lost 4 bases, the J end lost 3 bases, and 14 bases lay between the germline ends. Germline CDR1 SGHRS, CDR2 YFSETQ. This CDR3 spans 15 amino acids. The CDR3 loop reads CASSPAGEPNQPQHF. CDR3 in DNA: TGCGCCAGCAGCCCTGCGGGAGAGCCCAATCAGCCCCAGCATTTT.

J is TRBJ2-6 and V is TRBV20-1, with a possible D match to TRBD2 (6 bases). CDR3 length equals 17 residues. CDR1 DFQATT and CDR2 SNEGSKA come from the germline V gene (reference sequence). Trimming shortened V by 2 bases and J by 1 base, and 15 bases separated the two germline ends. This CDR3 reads CSARSLVGGSGANVLTF. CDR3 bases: TGCAGTGCTAGATCCCTAGTGGGGGGTTCTGGGGCCAACGTCCTGACTTTC.

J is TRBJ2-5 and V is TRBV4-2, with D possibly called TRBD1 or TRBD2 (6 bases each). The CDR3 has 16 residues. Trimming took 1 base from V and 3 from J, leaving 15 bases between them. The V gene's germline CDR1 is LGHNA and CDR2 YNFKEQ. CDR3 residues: CASSQGTTRGEETQYF. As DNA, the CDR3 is TGTGCCAGCAGCCAAGGGACTACCAGGGGCGAAGAGACCCAGTACTTC.

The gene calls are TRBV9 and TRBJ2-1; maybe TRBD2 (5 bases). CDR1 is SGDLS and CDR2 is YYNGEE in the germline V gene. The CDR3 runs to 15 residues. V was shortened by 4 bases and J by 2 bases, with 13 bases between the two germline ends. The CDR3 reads CASSKAGPTYNEQFF. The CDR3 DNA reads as TGTGCCAGCAGCAAGGCGGGTCCAACCTACAATGAGCAGTTCTTC.

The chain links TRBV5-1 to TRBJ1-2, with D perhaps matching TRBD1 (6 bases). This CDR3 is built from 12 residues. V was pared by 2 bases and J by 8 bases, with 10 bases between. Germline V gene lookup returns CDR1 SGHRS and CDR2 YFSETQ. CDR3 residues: CASSFWGRGYTF. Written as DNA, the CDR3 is TGCGCCAGCAGCTTCTGGGGGCGCGGCTACACCTTC. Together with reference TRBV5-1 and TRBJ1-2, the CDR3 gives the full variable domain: KAGVTQTPRYLIKTRGQQVTLSCSPISGHRSVSWYQQTPGQGLQFLFEYFSETQRNKGNFPGRFSGRQFSNSRSEMNVSTLELGDSALYLCASSFWGRGYTFGSGTRLTVV.

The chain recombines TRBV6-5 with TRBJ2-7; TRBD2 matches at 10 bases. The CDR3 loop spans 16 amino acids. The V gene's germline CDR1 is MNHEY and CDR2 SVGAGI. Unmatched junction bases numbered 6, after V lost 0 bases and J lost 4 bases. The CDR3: CASSYSSSGGFYEQYF. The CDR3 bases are TGTGCCAGCAGTTACTCTTCTAGCGGGGGTTTTTACGAGCAGTACTTC.

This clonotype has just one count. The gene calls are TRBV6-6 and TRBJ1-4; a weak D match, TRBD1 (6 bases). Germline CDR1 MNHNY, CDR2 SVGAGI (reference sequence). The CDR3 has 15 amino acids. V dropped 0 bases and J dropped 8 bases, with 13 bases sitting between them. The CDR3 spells CASSYSVGGGEKLFF. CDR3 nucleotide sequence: TGTGCCAGCAGTTACTCGGTAGGGGGTGGAGAAAAACTGTTTTTT.

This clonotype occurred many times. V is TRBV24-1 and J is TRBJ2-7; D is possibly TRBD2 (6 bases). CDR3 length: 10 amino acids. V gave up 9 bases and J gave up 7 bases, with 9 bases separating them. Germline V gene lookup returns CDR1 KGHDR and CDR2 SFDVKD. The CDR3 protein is CATGSGEQYF. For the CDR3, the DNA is TGTGCCACCGGGAGCGGGGAGCAGTACTTC.

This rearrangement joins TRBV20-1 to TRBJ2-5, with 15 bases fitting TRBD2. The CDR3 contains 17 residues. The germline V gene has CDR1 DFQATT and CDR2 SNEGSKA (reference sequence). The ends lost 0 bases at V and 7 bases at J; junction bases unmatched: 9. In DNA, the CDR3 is TGCAGTGCTAGAGATCAGGGGACTAGCGGGGGGATAGGGACCCAGTACTTC. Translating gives CSARDQGTSGGIGTQYF.

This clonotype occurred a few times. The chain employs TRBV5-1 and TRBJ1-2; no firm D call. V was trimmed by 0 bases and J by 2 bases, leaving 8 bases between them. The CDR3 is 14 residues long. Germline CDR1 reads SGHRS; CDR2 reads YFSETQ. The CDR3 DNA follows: TGCGCCAGCAGCTTGGTGGAGGGAAACTATGGCTACACCTTC. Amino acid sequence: CASSLVEGNYGYTF.

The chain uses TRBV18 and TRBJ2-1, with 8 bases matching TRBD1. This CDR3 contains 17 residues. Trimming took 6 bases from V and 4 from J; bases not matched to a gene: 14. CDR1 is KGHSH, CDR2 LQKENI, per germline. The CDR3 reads CASSPTATGTGYNEQFF. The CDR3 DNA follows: TGTGCCAGCTCCCCGACGGCGACCGGGACAGGATACAATGAGCAGTTCTTC.

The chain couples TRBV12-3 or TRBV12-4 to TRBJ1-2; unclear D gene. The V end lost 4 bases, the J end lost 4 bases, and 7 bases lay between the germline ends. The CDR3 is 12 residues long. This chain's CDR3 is CASSYESYGYTF. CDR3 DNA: TGTGCCAGCAGTTACGAGTCCTATGGCTACACCTTC.

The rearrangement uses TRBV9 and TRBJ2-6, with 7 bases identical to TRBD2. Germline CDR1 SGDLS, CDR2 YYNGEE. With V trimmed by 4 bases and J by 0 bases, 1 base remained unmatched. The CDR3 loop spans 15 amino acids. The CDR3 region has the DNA TGTGCCAGCAGCCGACTAGCCTCTGGGGCCAACGTCCTGACTTTC. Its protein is CASSRLASGANVLTF.

CDR3 sequence: CASIPLFHGYTF. CDR3 coding DNA: TGTGCCAGCATCCCCTTATTCCATGGCTACACCTTC. The chain combines TRBV6-5 with TRBJ1-2; no firm D call. Per germline, CDR1 MNHEY and CDR2 SVGAGI. This CDR3 spans 12 amino acids. The V end was cut by 7 bases, the J end by 6 bases, with 12 bases between.

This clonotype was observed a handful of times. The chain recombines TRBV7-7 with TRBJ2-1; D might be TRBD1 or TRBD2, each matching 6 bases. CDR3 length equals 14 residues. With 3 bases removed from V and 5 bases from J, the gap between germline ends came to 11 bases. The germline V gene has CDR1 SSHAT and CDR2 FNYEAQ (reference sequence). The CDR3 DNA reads TGTGCCAGCAGCTTTGGGGGGCGCCACAATGAGCAGTTCTTC. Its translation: CASSFGGRHNEQFF.

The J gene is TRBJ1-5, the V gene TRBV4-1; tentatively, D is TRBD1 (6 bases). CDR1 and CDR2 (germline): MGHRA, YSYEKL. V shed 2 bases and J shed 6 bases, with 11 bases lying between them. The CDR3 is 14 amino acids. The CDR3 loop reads CASSQIQGGQPQHF. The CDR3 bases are TGCGCCAGCAGCCAAATACAGGGCGGTCAGCCCCAGCATTTT.

As DNA, the CDR3 is TGTGCCAGCAGTGATCAGGGTCCCTACGAGCAGTACTTC. This gives the protein CASSDQGPYEQYF. The rearrangement joins TRBV6-1 to TRBJ2-7; possible D gene TRBD1, 5 bases. Germline V CDR1 and CDR2: MNHNS, SASEGT. The CDR3 length is 13 residues. V was trimmed by 3 bases and J by 2 bases, leaving 8 bases between them.

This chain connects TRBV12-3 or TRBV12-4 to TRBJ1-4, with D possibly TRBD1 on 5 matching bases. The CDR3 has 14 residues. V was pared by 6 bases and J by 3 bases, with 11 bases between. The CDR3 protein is CASSPWGSNEKLFF. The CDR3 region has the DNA TGTGCCAGCAGCCCGTGGGGGTCTAATGAAAAACTGTTTTTT.

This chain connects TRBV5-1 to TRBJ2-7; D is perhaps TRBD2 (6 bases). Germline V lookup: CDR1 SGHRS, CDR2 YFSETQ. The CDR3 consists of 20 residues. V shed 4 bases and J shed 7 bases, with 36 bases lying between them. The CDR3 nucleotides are TGCGCCAGCAGCCCGGCCGGGACTCCCGGTGTGACCAGCTCCTACAAGGAGCAGTACTTC. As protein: CASSPAGTPGVTSSYKEQYF.

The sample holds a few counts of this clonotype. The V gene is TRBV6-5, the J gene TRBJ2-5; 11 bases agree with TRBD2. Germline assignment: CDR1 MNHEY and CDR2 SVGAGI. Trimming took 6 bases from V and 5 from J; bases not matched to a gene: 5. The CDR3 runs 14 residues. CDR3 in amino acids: CASRFSGGAETQYF. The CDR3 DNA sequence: TGTGCCAGCAGATTTAGCGGGGGGGCTGAGACCCAGTACTTC.

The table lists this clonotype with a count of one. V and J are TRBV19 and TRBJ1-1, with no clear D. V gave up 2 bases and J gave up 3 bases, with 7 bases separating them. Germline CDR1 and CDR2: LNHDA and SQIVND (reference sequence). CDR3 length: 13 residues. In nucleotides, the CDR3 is TGTGCCAGTAGTATACAGGTAGACACTGAAGCTTTCTTT. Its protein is CASSIQVDTEAFF.

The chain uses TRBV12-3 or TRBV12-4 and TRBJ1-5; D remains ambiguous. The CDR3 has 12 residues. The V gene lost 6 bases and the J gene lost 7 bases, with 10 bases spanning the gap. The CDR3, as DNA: TGTGCCAGCAGCGGGATCGAGCAGCCCCAGCATTTT. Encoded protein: CASSGIEQPQHF.

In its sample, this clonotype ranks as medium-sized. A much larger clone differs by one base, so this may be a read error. The DNA of the CDR3 is TGCGCCAGCAGGGATTTCCCCTACGAGCAGTACTTC. It specifies CASRDFPYEQYF. The V call is TRBV10-2, the J call TRBJ2-7; D call uncertain. The CDR3 is 12 amino acids. V lost 6 bases to trimming and J lost 2 bases, with 8 bases between them. Germline CDR1 and CDR2: WSHSY and SAAADI.

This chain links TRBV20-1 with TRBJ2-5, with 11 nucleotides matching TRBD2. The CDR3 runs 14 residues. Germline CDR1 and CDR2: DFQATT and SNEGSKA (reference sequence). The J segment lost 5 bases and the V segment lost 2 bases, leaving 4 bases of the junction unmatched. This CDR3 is CSARNSGGGETQYF. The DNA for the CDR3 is TGCAGTGCTAGAAATAGCGGGGGGGGGGAGACCCAGTACTTC.